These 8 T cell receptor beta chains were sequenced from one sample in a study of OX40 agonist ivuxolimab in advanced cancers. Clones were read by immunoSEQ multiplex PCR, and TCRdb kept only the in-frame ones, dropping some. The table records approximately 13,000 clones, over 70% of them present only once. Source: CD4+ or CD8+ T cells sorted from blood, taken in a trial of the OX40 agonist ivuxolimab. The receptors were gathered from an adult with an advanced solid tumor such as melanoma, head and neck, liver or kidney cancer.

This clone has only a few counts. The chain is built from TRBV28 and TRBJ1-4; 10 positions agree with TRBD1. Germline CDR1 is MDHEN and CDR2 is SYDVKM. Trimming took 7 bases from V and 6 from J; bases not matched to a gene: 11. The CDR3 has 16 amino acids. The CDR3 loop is CASINDRGLFHEKLFF. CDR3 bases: TGTGCCAGCATAAATGACAGGGGGCTATTTCATGAAAAACTGTTTTTT.

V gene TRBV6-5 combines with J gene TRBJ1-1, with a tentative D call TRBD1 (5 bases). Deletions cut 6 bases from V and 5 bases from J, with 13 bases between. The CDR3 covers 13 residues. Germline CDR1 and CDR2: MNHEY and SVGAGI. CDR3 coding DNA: TGTGCCAGCAGAAATCGGGGGAATACTGAAGCTTTCTTT. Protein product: CASRNRGNTEAFF.

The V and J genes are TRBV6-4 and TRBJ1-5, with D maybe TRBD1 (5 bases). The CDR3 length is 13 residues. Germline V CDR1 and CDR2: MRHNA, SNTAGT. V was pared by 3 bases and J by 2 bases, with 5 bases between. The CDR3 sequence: CASSEQGNQPQHF. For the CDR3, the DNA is TGTGCCAGCAGTGAACAGGGCAATCAGCCCCAGCATTTT.

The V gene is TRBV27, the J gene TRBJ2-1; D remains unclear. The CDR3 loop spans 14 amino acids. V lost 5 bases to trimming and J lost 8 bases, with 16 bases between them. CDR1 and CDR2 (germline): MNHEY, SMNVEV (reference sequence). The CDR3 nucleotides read TGTGCCAGCAGTCCCGCGGCGACTCTCCATGAGCAGTTCTTC. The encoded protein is CASSPAATLHEQFF.

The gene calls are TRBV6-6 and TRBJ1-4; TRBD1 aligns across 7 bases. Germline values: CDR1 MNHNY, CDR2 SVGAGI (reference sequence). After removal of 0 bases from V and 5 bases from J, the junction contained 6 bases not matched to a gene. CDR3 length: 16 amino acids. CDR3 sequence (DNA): TGTGCCAGCAGTTACTCATACGGGACAGAAAATGAAAAACTGTTTTTT. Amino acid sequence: CASSYSYGTENEKLFF.

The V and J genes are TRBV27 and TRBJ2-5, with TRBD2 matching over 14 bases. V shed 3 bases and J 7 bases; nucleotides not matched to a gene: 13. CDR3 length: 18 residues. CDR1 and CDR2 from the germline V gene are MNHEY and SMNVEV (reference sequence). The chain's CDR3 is CASSFLGLAGGPGVTQYF. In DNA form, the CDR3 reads TGTGCCAGCAGTTTTCTTGGACTAGCGGGGGGCCCGGGCGTGACCCAGTACTTC.

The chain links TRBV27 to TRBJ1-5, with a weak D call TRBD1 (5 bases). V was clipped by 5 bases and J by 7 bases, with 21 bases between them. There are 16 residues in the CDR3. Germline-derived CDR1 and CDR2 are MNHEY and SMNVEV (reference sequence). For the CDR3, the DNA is TGTGCCAGCAGTCCGCAAGTGGCGACCTGGGACCAGCCCCAGCATTTT. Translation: CASSPQVATWDQPQHF.

CDR3 in amino acids: CSVEDRGESYEQYF. CDR3 coding DNA: TGCAGCGTTGAAGACAGGGGGGAATCCTACGAGCAGTACTTC. The rearrangement joins TRBV29-1 to TRBJ2-7; tentative D call: TRBD1 (7 bases). The V end was cut by 0 bases, the J end by 1 base, with 10 bases between. From germline, CDR1 is SQVTM and CDR2 ANQGSEA. The CDR3 has 14 residues.